The sequence of this T cell receptor beta chain was determined in a study of graft-versus-host responses after intestinal transplantation. After removal of 0 bases from V and 3 bases from J, the junction contained 7 bases not matched to a gene. CDR3 length: 15 residues. Germline CDR1 and CDR2: GTSNPN and SVGIG (reference sequence). TCRdb's table, derived via immunoSEQ multiplex PCR, lists solely in-frame clones and lacks some. The table shows tens of thousands of clones, with 80% to 95% occurring only once. Details on this clone: Its matching antigen is unknown.

The rearrangement uses TRBV30 and TRBJ1-2, with 7 bases fitting TRBD1. The sample in question was unstimulated CD8+ T cells sorted from spleen or lymph node cells, obtained before intestinal transplant. The TCR was taken from a human donor who received an intestinal transplant. The CDR3 DNA is TGTGCCTGGAGTGTACTTTGGGACAGAGACTATGGCTACACCTTC. It codes for CAWSVLWDRDYGYTF.